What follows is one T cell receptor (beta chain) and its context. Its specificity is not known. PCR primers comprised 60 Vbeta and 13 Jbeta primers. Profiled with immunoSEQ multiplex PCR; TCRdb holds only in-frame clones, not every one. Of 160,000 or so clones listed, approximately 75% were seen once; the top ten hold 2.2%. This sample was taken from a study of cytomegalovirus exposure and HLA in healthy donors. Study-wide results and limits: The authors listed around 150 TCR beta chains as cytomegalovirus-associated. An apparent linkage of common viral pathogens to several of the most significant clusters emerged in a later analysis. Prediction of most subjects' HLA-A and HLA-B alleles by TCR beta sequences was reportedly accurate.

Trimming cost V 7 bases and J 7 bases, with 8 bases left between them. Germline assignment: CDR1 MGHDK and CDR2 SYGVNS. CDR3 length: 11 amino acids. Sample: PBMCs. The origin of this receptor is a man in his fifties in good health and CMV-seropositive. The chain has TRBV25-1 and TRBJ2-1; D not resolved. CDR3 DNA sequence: TGTGCCAGCAATAACGGTAATGAGCAGTTCTTC. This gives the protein CASNNGNEQFF. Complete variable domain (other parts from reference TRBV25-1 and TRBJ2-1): EADIYQTPRYLVIGTGKKITLECSQTMGHDKMYWYQQDPGMELHLIHYSYGVNSTEKGDLSSESTVSRIRTEHFPLTLESARPSHTSQYLCASNNGNEQFFGPGTRLTVL.